Below, 10 T cell receptor beta chains from the same sample are listed, as sequenced in a study of identical twins. Via MiXCR, TCRdb re-called the 5' RACE reads, giving one row per CDR3 protein. Here the sample spans about 530,000 distinct CDR3 sequences, approximately 20% being singletons. These data are also associated with another study on yellow fever vaccine responses in identical twins.

The sequenced material came from CD4+ T cells sorted from blood. The source of these receptors is a woman between 18 and 30 years old in good health.

J is TRBJ2-1 and V is TRBV6-5, with TRBD2 identical over 8 bases. V lost 4 bases and J lost 11; bases outside the gene matches: 4. Germline V gene data show CDR1 as MNHEY and CDR2 as SVGAGI. The CDR3 contains 12 residues. CDR3 amino acids: CASSSGSGKQFF. Written as DNA, the CDR3 is TGTGCCAGCAGTTCCGGTAGCGGGAAGCAGTTCTTC.

The chain links TRBV7-8 to TRBJ1-3, with D possibly TRBD1 on 6 matching bases. The germline V and J ends were trimmed by 4 bases and 0 bases, with 13 bases remaining between them. The CDR3 consists of 16 residues. The germline V gene has CDR1 SGHVS and CDR2 FQNEAQ. The CDR3 reads CASSSVQGYSGNTIYF. As DNA, the CDR3 is TGTGCCAGCAGCTCCGTACAGGGCTACTCTGGAAACACCATATATTTT.

This clonotype was counted a few times. This chain connects TRBV7-2 to TRBJ2-1; the D gene is possibly TRBD2 (7 bases). From germline, CDR1 is SGHTA and CDR2 FQGNSA. This CDR3 has 16 residues. Trimming left V 2 bases short and J 4 bases short, with 15 bases between. CDR3 protein: CASSLIGGGLYNEQFF. The CDR3 DNA follows: TGTGCCAGCAGCTTAATAGGGGGGGGATTATACAATGAGCAGTTCTTC.

There are a few counts of this clonotype. The chain links TRBV4-2 to TRBJ1-5, with D unresolved. Germline lookup yields CDR1 LGHNA and CDR2 YNFKEQ. The CDR3 totals 12 residues. V dropped 4 bases and J dropped 5 bases, with 6 bases sitting between them. The CDR3 spells CASSRTDQPQHF. The CDR3 DNA reads TGTGCCAGCAGCCGGACCGATCAGCCCCAGCATTTT.

The chain carries TRBV12-3 or TRBV12-4 and TRBJ2-7; D unresolved. The CDR3 is 14 residues long. V dropped 4 bases and J dropped 0 bases, with 10 bases sitting between them. The CDR3 DNA is TGTGCCAGCAGTTCCAGAGAAGACTCCTACGAGCAGTACTTC. Protein: CASSSREDSYEQYF.

The rearrangement links TRBV5-1 to TRBJ2-1; D might be TRBD2 (5 bases). The germline V gene has CDR1 SGHRS and CDR2 YFSETQ. The V end was cut by 0 bases, the J end by 9 bases, with 10 bases between. The CDR3 length is 13 residues. The chain's CDR3 is CASSLEFGVEQFF. The CDR3 nucleotides are TGCGCCAGCAGCTTGGAATTCGGGGTTGAGCAGTTCTTC.

The chain uses TRBV5-1 and TRBJ1-1; the D gene is possibly TRBD1 (5 bases). This CDR3 is 14 amino acids long. Trimming took off 1 base at V and 3 bases at J, with 10 bases between the two ends. Per the germline V gene, CDR1 is SGHRS and CDR2 is YFSETQ. The CDR3 loop reads CASSLFRADTEAFF. CDR3 in DNA: TGCGCCAGCAGCTTGTTCAGGGCTGACACTGAAGCTTTCTTT.

The J gene is TRBJ2-1, the V gene TRBV19, with D unresolved. Per the germline V gene, CDR1 is LNHDA and CDR2 is SQIVND (reference sequence). CDR3 length: 14 residues. The ends were cut back, 3 bases at V and 2 bases at J, with 8 bases in the middle. DNA for the CDR3: TGTGCCAGTAGTATTGGGCAGCCCTACAATGAGCAGTTCTTC. This translates into CASSIGQPYNEQFF.

The V gene is TRBV5-4, the J gene TRBJ2-2; a possible D gene is TRBD2 (5 bases). V was clipped by 3 bases and J by 0 bases, with 9 bases between them. CDR1 and CDR2 from the germline V gene are SGHNT and YYREEE (reference sequence). This CDR3 has 15 amino acids. The CDR3 spells CASSSERTNTGELFF. The CDR3 DNA is TGTGCCAGCAGCTCCGAGCGGACGAACACCGGGGAGCTGTTTTTT. Complete variable domain (other parts from reference TRBV5-4 and TRBJ2-2): ETGVTQSPTHLIKTRGQQVTLRCSSQSGHNTVSWYQQALGQGPQFIFQYYREEENGRGNFPPRFSGLQFPNYSSELNVNALELDDSALYLCASSSERTNTGELFFGEGSRLTVL.

This clonotype was recorded a few times. The chain employs TRBV9 and TRBJ2-3; D is perhaps TRBD1 or TRBD2 (5 bases each). From germline, CDR1 is SGDLS and CDR2 YYNGEE. V was trimmed by 0 bases and J by 5 bases, leaving 10 bases between them. The CDR3 is 14 residues long. CDR3 sequence (DNA): TGTGCCAGCAGCGTAGAGGGGACCGGAGATACGCAGTATTTT. This encodes CASSVEGTGDTQYF.